This T cell receptor (beta chain) came from a study of blood T cell repertoires in COVID-19. For the study at large: Samples taken during acute and convalescent COVID-19 were collected in the United States, Italy and Spain. PBMCs, B-cell-depleted T cells, or T cells were the source of the cDNA or gDNA that made up the material.

Profiled with immunoSEQ multiplex PCR; TCRdb holds only in-frame clones, not every one. The table lists about 240,000 clones, 87% of them singletons. Trimming cost V 0 bases and J 2 bases; bases outside gene matches: 3. This CDR3 contains 19 residues. Germline V gene data show CDR1 as LGHDT and CDR2 as YNNKEL (reference sequence). This chain uses TRBV3-1 (or the pseudogene TRBV3-2) with TRBJ2-6, with 14 bases fitting TRBD2. The sample was peripheral blood. The sequence came from a man in his fifties or sixties who had recovered from COVID-19. CDR3 region: CASSQDWGLAGAGANVLTF. In nucleotides, the CDR3 is TGTGCCAGCAGCCAAGATTGGGGACTAGCGGGAGCTGGGGCCAACGTCCTGACTTTC.